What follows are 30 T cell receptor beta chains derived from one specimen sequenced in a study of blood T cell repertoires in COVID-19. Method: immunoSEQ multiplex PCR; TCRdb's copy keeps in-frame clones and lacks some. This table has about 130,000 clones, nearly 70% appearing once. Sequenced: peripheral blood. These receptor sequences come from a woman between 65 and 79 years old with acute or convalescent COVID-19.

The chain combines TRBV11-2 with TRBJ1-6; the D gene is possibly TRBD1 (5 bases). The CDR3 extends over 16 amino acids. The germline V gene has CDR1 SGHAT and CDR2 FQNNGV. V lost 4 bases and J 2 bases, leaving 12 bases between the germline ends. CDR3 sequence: CASSYYIGAYNSPLHF. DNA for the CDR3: TGTGCCAGCAGCTACTACATAGGGGCCTATAATTCACCCCTCCACTTT.

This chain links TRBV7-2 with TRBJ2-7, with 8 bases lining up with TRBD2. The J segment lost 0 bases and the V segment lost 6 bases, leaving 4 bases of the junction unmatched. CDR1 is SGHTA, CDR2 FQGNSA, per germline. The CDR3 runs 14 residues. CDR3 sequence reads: CASRVSGGSYEQYF. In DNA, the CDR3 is TGTGCCAGCAGAGTCAGCGGGGGCTCCTACGAGCAGTACTTC.

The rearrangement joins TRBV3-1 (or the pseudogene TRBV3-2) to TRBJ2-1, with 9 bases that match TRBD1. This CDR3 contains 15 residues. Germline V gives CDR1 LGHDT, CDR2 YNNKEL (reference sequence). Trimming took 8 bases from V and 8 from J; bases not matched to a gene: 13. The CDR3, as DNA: TGTGCCAGCGGTCAACCGGGACAGGGAAGGGATGAGCAGTTCTTC. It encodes CASGQPGQGRDEQFF.

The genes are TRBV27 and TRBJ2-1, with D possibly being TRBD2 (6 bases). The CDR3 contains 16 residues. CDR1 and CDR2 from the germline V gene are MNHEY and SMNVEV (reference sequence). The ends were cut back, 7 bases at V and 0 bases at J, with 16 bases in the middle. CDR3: CASTPVAVSSYNEQFF. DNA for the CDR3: TGTGCCAGCACCCCGGTAGCGGTGAGCTCCTACAATGAGCAGTTCTTC.

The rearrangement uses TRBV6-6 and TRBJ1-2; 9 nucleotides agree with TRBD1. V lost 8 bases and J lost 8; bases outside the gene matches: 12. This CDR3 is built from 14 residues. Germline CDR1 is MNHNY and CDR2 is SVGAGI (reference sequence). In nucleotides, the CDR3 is TGTGCCAGCGAACAAAGGAGACAGGGGGAGGGCTACACCTTC. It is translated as CASEQRRQGEGYTF.

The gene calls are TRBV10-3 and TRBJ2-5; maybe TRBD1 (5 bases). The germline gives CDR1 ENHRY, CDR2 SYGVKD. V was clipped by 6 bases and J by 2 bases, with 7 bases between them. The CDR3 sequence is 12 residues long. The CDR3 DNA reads TGTGCCATCAGGGACATTCAAGAGACCCAGTACTTC. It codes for CAIRDIQETQYF.

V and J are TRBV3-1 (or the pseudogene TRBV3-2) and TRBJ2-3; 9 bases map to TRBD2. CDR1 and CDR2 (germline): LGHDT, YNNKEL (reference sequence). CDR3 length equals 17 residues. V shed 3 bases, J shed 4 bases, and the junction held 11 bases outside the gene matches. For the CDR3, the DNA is TGTGCCAGCAGCCAGAAGGTAGCGGGAGTCGGAGCAGATACGCAGTATTTT. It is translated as CASSQKVAGVGADTQYF.

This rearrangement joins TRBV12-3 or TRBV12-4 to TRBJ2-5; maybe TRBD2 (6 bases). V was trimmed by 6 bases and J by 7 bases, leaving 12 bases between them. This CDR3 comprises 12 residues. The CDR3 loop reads CASRRAGGTQYF. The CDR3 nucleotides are TGTGCCAGCAGGCGGGCCGGGGGGACCCAGTACTTC.

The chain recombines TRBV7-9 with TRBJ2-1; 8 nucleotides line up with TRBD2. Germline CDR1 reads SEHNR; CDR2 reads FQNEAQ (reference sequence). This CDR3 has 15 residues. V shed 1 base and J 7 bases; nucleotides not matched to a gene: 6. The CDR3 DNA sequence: TGTGCCAGCAGCTTAGTAAGCGGGAGAAATAATGAGCAGTTCTTC. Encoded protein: CASSLVSGRNNEQFF.

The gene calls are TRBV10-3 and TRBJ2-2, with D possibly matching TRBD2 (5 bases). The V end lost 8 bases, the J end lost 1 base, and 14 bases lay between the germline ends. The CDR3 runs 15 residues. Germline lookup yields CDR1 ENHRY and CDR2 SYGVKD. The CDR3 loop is CAIRRASQNTGELFF. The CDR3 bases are TGTGCCATCCGGCGGGCTAGCCAGAACACCGGGGAGCTGTTTTTT.

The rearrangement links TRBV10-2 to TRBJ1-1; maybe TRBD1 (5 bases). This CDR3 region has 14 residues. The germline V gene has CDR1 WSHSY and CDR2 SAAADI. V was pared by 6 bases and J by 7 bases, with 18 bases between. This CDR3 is CASSADGGRSEAFF. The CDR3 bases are TGCGCCAGCAGCGCTGACGGGGGACGGAGTGAAGCTTTCTTT.

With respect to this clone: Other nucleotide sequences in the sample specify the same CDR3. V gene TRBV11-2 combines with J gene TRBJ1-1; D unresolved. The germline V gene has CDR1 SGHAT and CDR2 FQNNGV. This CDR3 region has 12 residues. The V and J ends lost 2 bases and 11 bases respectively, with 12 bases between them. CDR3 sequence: CASSLQGLEAFF. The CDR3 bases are TGTGCCAGCAGCTTACAAGGACTTGAGGCTTTCTTT.

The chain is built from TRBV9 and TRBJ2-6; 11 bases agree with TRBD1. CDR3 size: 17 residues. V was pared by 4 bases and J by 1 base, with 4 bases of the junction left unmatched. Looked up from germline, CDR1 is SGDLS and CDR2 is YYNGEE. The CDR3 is CASSRTGGASGANVLTF. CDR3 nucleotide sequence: TGTGCCAGCAGCAGGACAGGGGGCGCGTCTGGGGCCAACGTCCTGACTTTC.

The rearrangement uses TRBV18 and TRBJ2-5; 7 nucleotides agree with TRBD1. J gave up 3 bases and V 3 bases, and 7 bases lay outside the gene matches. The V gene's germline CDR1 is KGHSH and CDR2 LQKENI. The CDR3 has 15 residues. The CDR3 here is CASSPARGTEETQYF. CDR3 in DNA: TGTGCCAGCTCACCGGCCAGGGGGACCGAAGAGACCCAGTACTTC.

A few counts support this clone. CDR3 sequence: CASSYRDRNEAFF. Written as DNA, the CDR3 is TGTGCCAGCAGTTACCGGGACAGGAACGAAGCTTTCTTT. J is TRBJ1-1 and V is TRBV12-3 or TRBV12-4, with TRBD1 matching 8 bases. J lost 8 bases, V lost 4 bases, and 6 bases had no gene match. The CDR3 is 13 residues long.

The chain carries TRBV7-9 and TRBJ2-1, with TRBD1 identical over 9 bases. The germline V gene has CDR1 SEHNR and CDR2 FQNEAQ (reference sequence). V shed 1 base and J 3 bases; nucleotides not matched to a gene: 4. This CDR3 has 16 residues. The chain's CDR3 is CASSLEGTGFYNEQFF. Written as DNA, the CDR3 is TGTGCCAGCAGCTTAGAAGGGACAGGGTTCTACAATGAGCAGTTCTTC.

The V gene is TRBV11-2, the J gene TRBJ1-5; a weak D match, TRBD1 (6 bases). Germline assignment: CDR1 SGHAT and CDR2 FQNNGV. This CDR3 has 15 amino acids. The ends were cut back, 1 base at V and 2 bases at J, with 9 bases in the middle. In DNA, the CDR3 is TGTGCCAGCAGCTTAGCCAGGGGTGGCAATCAGCCCCAGCATTTT. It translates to CASSLARGGNQPQHF. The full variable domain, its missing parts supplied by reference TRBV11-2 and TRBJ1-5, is EAGVAQSPRYKIIEKRQSVAFWCNPISGHATLYWYQQILGQGPKLLIQFQNNGVVDDSQLPKDRFSAERLKGVDSTLKIQPAKLEDSAVYLCASSLARGGNQPQHFGDGTRLSIL.

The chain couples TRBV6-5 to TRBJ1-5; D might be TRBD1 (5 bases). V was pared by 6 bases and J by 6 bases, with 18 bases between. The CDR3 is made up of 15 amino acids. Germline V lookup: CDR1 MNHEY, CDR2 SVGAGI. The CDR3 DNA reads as TGTGCCAGCAGGCGGACCTTCAGGGCGGTTCAGCCCCAGCATTTT. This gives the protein CASRRTFRAVQPQHF.

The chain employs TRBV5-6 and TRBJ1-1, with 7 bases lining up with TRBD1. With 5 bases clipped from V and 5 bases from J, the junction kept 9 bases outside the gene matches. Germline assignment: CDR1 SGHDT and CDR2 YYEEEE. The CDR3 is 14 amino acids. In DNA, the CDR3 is TGTGCCAGCAGTCCGGGAGGGGGCCGGACTGAAGCTTTCTTT. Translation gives CASSPGGGRTEAFF.

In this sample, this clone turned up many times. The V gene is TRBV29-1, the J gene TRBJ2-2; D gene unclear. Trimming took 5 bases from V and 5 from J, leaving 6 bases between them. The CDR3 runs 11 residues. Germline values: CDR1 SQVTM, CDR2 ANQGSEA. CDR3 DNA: TGCAGCGTTTATATAACCGGGGAGCTGTTTTTT. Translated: CSVYITGELFF.

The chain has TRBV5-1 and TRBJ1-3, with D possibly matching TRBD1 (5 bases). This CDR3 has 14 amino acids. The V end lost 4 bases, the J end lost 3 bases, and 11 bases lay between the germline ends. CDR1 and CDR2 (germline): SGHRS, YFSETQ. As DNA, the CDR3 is TGCGCCAGCAGCCCTCAGGGTTTTGGAAACACCATATATTTT. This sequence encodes CASSPQGFGNTIYF.

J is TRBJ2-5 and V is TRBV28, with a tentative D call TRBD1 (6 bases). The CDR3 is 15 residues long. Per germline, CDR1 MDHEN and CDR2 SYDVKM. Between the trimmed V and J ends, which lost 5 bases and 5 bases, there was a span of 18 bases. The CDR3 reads CASSNLPGVSETQYF. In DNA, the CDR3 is TGTGCCAGCAGTAATCTTCCAGGGGTAAGCGAGACCCAGTACTTC.

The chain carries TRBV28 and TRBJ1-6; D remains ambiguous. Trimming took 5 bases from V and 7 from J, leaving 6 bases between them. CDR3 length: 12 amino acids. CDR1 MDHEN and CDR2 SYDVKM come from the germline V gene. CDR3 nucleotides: TGTGCCAGCAGTCTCGAGAATTCACCCCTCCACTTT. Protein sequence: CASSLENSPLHF. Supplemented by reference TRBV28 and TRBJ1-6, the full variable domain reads DVKVTQSSRYLVKRTGEKVFLECVQDMDHENMFWYRQDPGLGLRLIYFSYDVKMKEKGDIPEGYSVSREKKERFSLILESASTNQTSMYLCASSLENSPLHFGNGTRLTVT.

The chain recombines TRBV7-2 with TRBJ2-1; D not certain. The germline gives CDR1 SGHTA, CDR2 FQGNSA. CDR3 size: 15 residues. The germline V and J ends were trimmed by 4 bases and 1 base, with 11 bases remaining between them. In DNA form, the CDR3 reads TGTGCCAGCAGCTCCCACTTCGGTTCCTACAATGAGCAGTTCTTC. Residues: CASSSHFGSYNEQFF. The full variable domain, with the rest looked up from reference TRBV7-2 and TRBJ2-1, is GAGVSQSPSNKVTEKGKDVELRCDPISGHTALYWYRQSLGQGLEFLIYFQGNSAPDKSGLPSDRFSAERTGGSVSTLTIQRTQQEDSAVYLCASSSHFGSYNEQFFGPGTRLTVL.

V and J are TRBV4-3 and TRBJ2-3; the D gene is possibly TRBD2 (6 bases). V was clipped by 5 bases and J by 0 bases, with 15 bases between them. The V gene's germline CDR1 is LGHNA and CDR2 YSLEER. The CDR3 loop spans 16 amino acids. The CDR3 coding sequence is TGCGCCAGCAGCGATACGGGAGCAGTTAGCACAGATACGCAGTATTTT. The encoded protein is CASSDTGAVSTDTQYF.

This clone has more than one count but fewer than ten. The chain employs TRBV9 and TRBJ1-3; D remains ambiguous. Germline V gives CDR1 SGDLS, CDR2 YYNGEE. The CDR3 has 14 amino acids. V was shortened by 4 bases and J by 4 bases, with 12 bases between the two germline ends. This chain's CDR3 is CASSPAGRGNTIYF. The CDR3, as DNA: TGTGCCAGCAGCCCCGCAGGTCGCGGAAACACCATATATTTT.

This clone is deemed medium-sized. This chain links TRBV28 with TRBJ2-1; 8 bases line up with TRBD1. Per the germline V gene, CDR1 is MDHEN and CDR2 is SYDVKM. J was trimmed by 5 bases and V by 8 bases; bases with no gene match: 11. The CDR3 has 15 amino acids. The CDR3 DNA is TGTGCCAGCGAAGATTTAGGACAGGGTCACAATGAGCAGTTCTTC. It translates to CASEDLGQGHNEQFF.

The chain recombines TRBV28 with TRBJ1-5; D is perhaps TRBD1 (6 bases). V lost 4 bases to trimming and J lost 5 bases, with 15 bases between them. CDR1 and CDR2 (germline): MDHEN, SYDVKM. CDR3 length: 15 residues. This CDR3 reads CASSSPYQGYQPQHF. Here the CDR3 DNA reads TGTGCCAGCAGTTCTCCCTACCAGGGGTATCAGCCCCAGCATTTT.

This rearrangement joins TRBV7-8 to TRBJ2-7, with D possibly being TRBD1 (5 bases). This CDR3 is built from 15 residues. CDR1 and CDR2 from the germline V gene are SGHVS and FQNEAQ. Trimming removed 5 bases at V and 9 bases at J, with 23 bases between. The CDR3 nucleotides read TGTGCCAGCAGCCCCCAAATAGGGGCGCTTACCGGGCAGTACTTC. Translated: CASSPQIGALTGQYF.

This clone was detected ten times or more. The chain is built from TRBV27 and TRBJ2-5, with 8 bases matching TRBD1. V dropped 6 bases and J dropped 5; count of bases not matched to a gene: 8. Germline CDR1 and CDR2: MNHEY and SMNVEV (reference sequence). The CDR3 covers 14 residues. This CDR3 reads CASSSRGRPETQYF. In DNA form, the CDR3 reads TGTGCCAGCAGCTCCAGGGGGCGCCCGGAGACCCAGTACTTC.